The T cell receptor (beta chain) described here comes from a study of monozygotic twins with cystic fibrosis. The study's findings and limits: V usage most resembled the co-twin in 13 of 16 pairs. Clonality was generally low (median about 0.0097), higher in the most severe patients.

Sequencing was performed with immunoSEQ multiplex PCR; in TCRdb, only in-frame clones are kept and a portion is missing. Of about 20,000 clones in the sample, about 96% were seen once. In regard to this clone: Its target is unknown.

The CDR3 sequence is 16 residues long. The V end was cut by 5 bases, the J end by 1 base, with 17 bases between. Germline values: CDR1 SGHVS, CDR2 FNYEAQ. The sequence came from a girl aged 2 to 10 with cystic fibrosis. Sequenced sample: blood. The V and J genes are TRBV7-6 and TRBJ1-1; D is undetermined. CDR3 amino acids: CASSQNPRGSNTEAFF. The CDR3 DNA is TGTGCCAGCAGCCAAAATCCCCGGGGATCGAACACTGAAGCTTTCTTT.